The TCR beta chain under discussion was sequenced for a study of identical twins. TCRdb redid the calling of the 5' RACE reads with MiXCR, one entry per CDR3 protein. The table lists fewer than 350,000 distinct CDR3 sequences, under 9.5% of them singletons, with about 2.1% in the top ten. V lost 2 bases to trimming and J lost 6 bases; unmatched junction nucleotides: 8. The germline V gene has CDR1 DFQATT and CDR2 SNEGSKA (reference sequence). This CDR3 region has 15 residues. These records were also assigned to another study, of yellow fever vaccine responses in identical twins.

This TCR came from a young woman in good health. Sequencing was done on a sample of memory (CD45RO+) T cells sorted from blood. The gene calls are TRBV20-1 and TRBJ1-5; TRBD1 matches at 9 bases. The CDR3 DNA sequence: TGCAGTGCTAGAAAACCGGGACAGGGAGGTCAGCCCCAGCATTTT. This translates into CSARKPGQGGQPQHF.